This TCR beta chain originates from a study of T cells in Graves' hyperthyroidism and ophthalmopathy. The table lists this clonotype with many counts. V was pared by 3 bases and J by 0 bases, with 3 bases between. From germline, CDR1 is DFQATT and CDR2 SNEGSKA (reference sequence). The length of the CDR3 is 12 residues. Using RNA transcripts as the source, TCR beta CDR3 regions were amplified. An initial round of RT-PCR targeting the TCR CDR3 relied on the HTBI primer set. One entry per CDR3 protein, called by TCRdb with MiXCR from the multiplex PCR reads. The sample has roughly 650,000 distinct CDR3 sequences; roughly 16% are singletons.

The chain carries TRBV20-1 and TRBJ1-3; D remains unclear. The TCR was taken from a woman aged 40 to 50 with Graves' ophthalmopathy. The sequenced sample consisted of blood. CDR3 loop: CSASLSGNTIYF. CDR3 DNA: TGCAGTGCTAGTCTCTCTGGAAACACCATATATTTT.